The 30 T cell receptor beta chains reported below all come from one sample, sequenced in a study of T-cell memory formation after mild COVID-19. MiXCR was run by TCRdb on the 5' RACE reads, yielding one entry per CDR3 protein. This sample has hundreds of thousands of distinct CDR3 sequences, with around 20% found just once. What was sequenced was PBMCs or a T cell subset sorted from them (not recorded which). These receptors all come from an adult woman who had mild COVID-19 (a few samples of this study predate the infection). Cell type and time point are not known.

The J gene is TRBJ1-6, the V gene TRBV20-1; 7 nucleotides line up with TRBD1. V gave up 0 bases and J gave up 8 bases; unmatched junction bases: 13. The CDR3 sequence is 17 residues long. Germline V gives CDR1 DFQATT, CDR2 SNEGSKA (reference sequence). For the CDR3, the DNA is TGCAGTGCTAGAGATGGGAGGCAGGGGGGGAGTTATTCACCCCTCCACTTT. Amino acid sequence: CSARDGRQGGSYSPLHF.

V and J are TRBV28 and TRBJ2-7; the D is unclear. The CDR3 loop spans 14 amino acids. Trimming took 1 base from V and 2 from J, leaving 9 bases between them. The germline gives CDR1 MDHEN, CDR2 SYDVKM. The CDR3 reads CASSLLSVAYEQYF. CDR3 bases: TGTGCCAGCAGTTTATTATCCGTAGCCTACGAGCAGTACTTC.

The table lists this clonotype with a few counts. This chain connects TRBV6-6 to TRBJ1-1, with a weak D call TRBD1 (6 bases). CDR3 length: 15 amino acids. V dropped 7 bases and J dropped 0 bases, with 15 bases sitting between them. The V gene's germline CDR1 is MNHNY and CDR2 SVGAGI (reference sequence). The CDR3 DNA reads TGTGCCAGCACCACAGGGAATTTCATGAACACTGAAGCTTTCTTT. Translation gives CASTTGNFMNTEAFF.

This clonotype came up a few times. The CDR3 here is CASSPTDNLYNEQFF. CDR3 sequence (DNA): TGTGCCAGCAGCCCAACGGATAACTTATACAATGAGCAGTTCTTC. The V and J genes are TRBV6-6 and TRBJ2-1; D call uncertain. This CDR3 region has 15 residues. In germline, CDR1 is MNHNY, CDR2 SVGAGI (reference sequence). Between the trimmed V and J ends, which lost 6 bases and 4 bases, there was a span of 16 bases.

This clonotype was detected a few times. The rearrangement uses TRBV3-1 and TRBJ1-1; no definite D call. In germline, CDR1 is LGHDT, CDR2 YNNKEL (reference sequence). The V and J ends lost 9 bases and 4 bases respectively, with 15 bases between them. The CDR3 totals 13 residues. CDR3 sequence: CASLAGGGTEAFF. CDR3 nucleotides: TGTGCCAGTTTAGCAGGAGGAGGCACTGAAGCTTTCTTT.

In this sample, this clonotype turned up a few times. The chain has TRBV7-8 and TRBJ2-3; D may be TRBD1 or TRBD2 (6 bases each). This CDR3 is 16 amino acids long. The V end lost 5 bases, the J end lost 3 bases, and 18 bases lay between the germline ends. Looked up from germline, CDR1 is SGHVS and CDR2 is FQNEAQ. CDR3 region: CASSALLGGGTDTQYF. Written as DNA, the CDR3 is TGTGCCAGCAGCGCCCTTTTGGGGGGCGGGACAGATACGCAGTATTTT.

As to this clonotype: Its ends do not fully match the called genes, so a read error is possible. The chain uses TRBV7-7 and TRBJ2-1; D is possibly TRBD2 (6 bases). The CDR3 is 16 amino acids. Germline CDR1 reads SSHAT; CDR2 reads FNYEAQ (reference sequence). DNA of the CDR3: TGTGCTAGCAGCTTCCGACCGGGAGCAGGGAACAATGAGCAGTTCTTC. Its protein product is CASSFRPGAGNNEQFF.

The gene calls are TRBV28 and TRBJ2-7, with D possibly called TRBD1 or TRBD2 (6 bases each). Trimming shortened V by 4 bases and J by 3 bases, and 16 bases separated the two germline ends. This CDR3 region has 15 residues. Germline V lookup: CDR1 MDHEN, CDR2 SYDVKM. CDR3 residues: CASSSTGAGIYEQYF. CDR3 nucleotides: TGTGCCAGCAGTTCCACGGGGGCAGGGATCTACGAGCAGTACTTC.

This clonotype was picked up many times. The chain recombines TRBV7-6 with TRBJ1-3; D is perhaps TRBD1 (5 bases). Germline assignment: CDR1 SGHVS and CDR2 FNYEAQ. V was clipped by 2 bases and J by 3 bases, with 11 bases between them. The CDR3 is 15 residues long. Here the CDR3 DNA reads TGTGCCAGCAGCTTATCCGGGGGTGGTGGAAACACCATATATTTT. This translates into CASSLSGGGGNTIYF.

This sequence joins TRBV19 and TRBJ1-1; D gene ambiguous. In germline, CDR1 is LNHDA, CDR2 SQIVND (reference sequence). Deletions cut 3 bases from V and 1 base from J, with 6 bases between. The CDR3 consists of 13 residues. CDR3 loop: CASSITRNTEAFF. Here the CDR3 DNA reads TGTGCCAGTAGTATTACCAGGAACACTGAAGCTTTCTTT.

This clonotype was detected only a few times. The CDR3 sequence is CASSASNRGAYEQYF. The CDR3 nucleotides are TGTGCCAGCAGTGCCTCGAACAGGGGCGCCTACGAGCAGTACTTC. The chain uses TRBV25-1 and TRBJ2-7; TRBD1 matches at 7 bases. CDR3 size: 15 residues. In germline, CDR1 is MGHDK, CDR2 SYGVNS. V lost 4 bases, J lost 2 bases, and 8 bases stayed unmatched.

The genes are TRBV27 and TRBJ2-1; 8 nucleotides line up with TRBD2. V was pared by 6 bases and J by 9 bases, with 16 bases of the junction left unmatched. The length of the CDR3 is 16 residues. Germline V gene sequence: CDR1 MNHEY, CDR2 SMNVEV (reference sequence). CDR3 sequence: CASSRPDGGASGEQFF. The CDR3 nucleotides are TGTGCCAGCAGCCGCCCCGACGGGGGGGCCTCGGGTGAGCAGTTCTTC.

CDR3 DNA: TGTGCCAGCAGCCAAGACGAGGGATTGAGCGGGGGGCCACTTTCCTACAATGAGCAGTTCTTC. This translates into CASSQDEGLSGGPLSYNEQFF. The rearrangement joins TRBV4-2 to TRBJ2-1; 9 nucleotides line up with TRBD2. The CDR3 is 21 residues long. The germline V gene encodes CDR1 LGHNA and CDR2 YNFKEQ. Losses at the gene ends were 0 bases for V and 1 base for J; bases not matched to a gene: 16.

The rearrangement links TRBV12-3 or TRBV12-4 to TRBJ1-6; no definite D call. The CDR3 runs 15 residues. V lost 7 bases and J lost 14, with 24 bases in between. The CDR3 DNA is TGTGCCAGCACCTTGTCGGCCAGCATTTCCACGGCCCTCCACTTT. It translates to CASTLSASISTALHF.

This clonotype came up a few times. The chain recombines TRBV27 with TRBJ2-7; maybe TRBD1 (5 bases). Germline lookup yields CDR1 MNHEY and CDR2 SMNVEV (reference sequence). The CDR3 totals 18 residues. V lost 0 bases and J 5 bases, leaving 23 bases between the germline ends. For the CDR3, the DNA is TGTGCCAGCAGTTTATCGCCCCTGGTCAATGATCAGGGTCACGAGCAGTACTTC. Protein product: CASSLSPLVNDQGHEQYF.

The genes are TRBV7-8 and TRBJ2-3; TRBD1 agrees at 8 bases. With 5 bases clipped from V and 3 bases from J, the junction kept 7 bases outside the gene matches. This CDR3 is built from 15 residues. Germline V lookup: CDR1 SGHVS, CDR2 FQNEAQ. The CDR3 coding sequence is TGTGCCAGCAGCCGCGGACAGGGTAGGACAGATACGCAGTATTTT. Its protein is CASSRGQGRTDTQYF.

This clonotype was observed a few times. V usage is TRBV30 and J usage is TRBJ2-7; D is possibly TRBD2 (6 bases). V lost 0 bases and J lost 1, with 16 bases in between. The CDR3 totals 16 residues. Germline-derived CDR1 and CDR2 are GTSNPN and SVGIG (reference sequence). The CDR3 reads CAWSVPGAGLSYEQYF. CDR3 nucleotide sequence: TGTGCCTGGAGTGTCCCCGGGGCAGGACTATCCTACGAGCAGTACTTC.

This rearrangement joins TRBV4-1 to TRBJ2-7; D might be TRBD1 (5 bases). The ends were cut back, 2 bases at V and 3 bases at J, with 14 bases in the middle. The CDR3 length is 15 residues. Germline V gene sequence: CDR1 MGHRA, CDR2 YSYEKL. The CDR3 spells CASSQPTAGNYEQYF. As DNA, the CDR3 is TGCGCCAGCAGCCAACCGACAGCCGGAAACTACGAGCAGTACTTC.

This clonotype has just a few counts. V and J are TRBV7-3 and TRBJ2-3, with 15 bases fitting TRBD2. Losses at the gene ends were 5 bases for V and 0 bases for J; bases not matched to a gene: 15. Germline V CDR1 and CDR2: SGHTA, FQGTGA. CDR3 length: 21 residues. Written as DNA, the CDR3 is TGTGCCAGCAGCCCGGGTACAGGACTAGCGGGGGGGCCGCGAAGCACAGATACGCAGTATTTT. It specifies CASSPGTGLAGGPRSTDTQYF.

This chain uses TRBV5-5 with TRBJ1-1; possibly TRBD1 for D (5 bases). The germline gives CDR1 SGHKS, CDR2 YYEKEE (reference sequence). This CDR3 contains 15 residues. The V and J ends lost 0 bases and 2 bases respectively, with 11 bases between them. This chain's CDR3 is CASSLVGGGNTEAFF. The CDR3 coding sequence is TGTGCCAGCAGCTTGGTGGGGGGAGGAAACACTGAAGCTTTCTTT.

The genes are TRBV12-3 or TRBV12-4 and TRBJ2-7; D remains unclear. Trimming removed 6 bases at V and 2 bases at J, with 14 bases between. CDR3 length equals 14 residues. The DNA of the CDR3 is TGTGCCAGCAGGACTTCTGAGCGTCCCTACGAGCAGTACTTC. This encodes CASRTSERPYEQYF.

In its sample, this clonotype was seen a few times. V usage is TRBV9 and J usage is TRBJ2-7, with TRBD2 matching over 14 bases. Germline V gene sequence: CDR1 SGDLS, CDR2 YYNGEE. Unmatched junction bases numbered 12, after V lost 4 bases and J lost 6 bases. This CDR3 spans 17 amino acids. Here the CDR3 reads CASSPAVGLAGGGEQYF. For the CDR3, the DNA is TGTGCCAGCAGCCCCGCGGTCGGACTAGCGGGAGGAGGCGAGCAGTACTTC.

This chain joins TRBV20-1 and TRBJ2-7; tentatively, D is TRBD2 (6 bases). The CDR3 consists of 14 residues. V dropped 6 bases and J dropped 0 bases, with 15 bases sitting between them. The germline gives CDR1 DFQATT, CDR2 SNEGSKA (reference sequence). The CDR3 DNA reads TGCAGTGCAGCGGGTACGGGCTACTCCTACGAGCAGTACTTC. It translates to CSAAGTGYSYEQYF.

This clonotype was counted only a few times. V usage is TRBV15 and J usage is TRBJ2-5, with D possibly TRBD2 on 5 matching bases. V lost 5 bases and J 5 bases, leaving 15 bases between the germline ends. This CDR3 has 14 amino acids. CDR1 is LNHNV, CDR2 YYDKDF, per germline (reference sequence). CDR3: CATSDLEVRETQYF. CDR3 DNA: TGTGCCACCAGCGACCTGGAGGTCAGGGAGACCCAGTACTTC. Using reference TRBV15 and TRBJ2-5 for the parts outside the CDR3, the full variable domain is DAMVIQNPRYQVTQFGKPVTLSCSQTLNHNVMYWYQQKSSQAPKLLFHYYDKDFNNEADTPDNFQSRRPNTSFCFLDIRSPGLGDTAMYLCATSDLEVRETQYFGPGTRLLVL.

The genes are TRBV7-3 and TRBJ2-3; 8 nucleotides line up with TRBD1. With V trimmed by 5 bases and J by 2 bases, 6 bases remained unmatched. Looked up from germline, CDR1 is SGHTA and CDR2 is FQGTGA. The CDR3 has 15 amino acids. The CDR3 nucleotides read TGTGCCAGCAGCCTTGACAGGGGCGACACAGATACGCAGTATTTT. It codes for CASSLDRGDTDTQYF.

The genes are TRBV20-1 and TRBJ2-1; 13 nucleotides match TRBD2. Germline V gene sequence: CDR1 DFQATT, CDR2 SNEGSKA (reference sequence). This CDR3 region has 15 residues. The V gene end was trimmed by 1 base and the J gene end by 8 bases; junction bases not matched to a gene: 5. DNA for the CDR3: TGCAGTGCTAGAGCCTCCGGGACTAGCGGGGATGAGCAGTTCTTC. Its protein product is CSARASGTSGDEQFF.

This clonotype appeared a few times. This sequence joins TRBV6-6 and TRBJ1-2, with D perhaps matching TRBD1 (5 bases). The V end was cut by 10 bases, the J end by 7 bases, with 16 bases between. The germline V gene encodes CDR1 MNHNY and CDR2 SVGAGI (reference sequence). This CDR3 contains 12 residues. DNA for the CDR3: TGTGCCACCACGGGGTACGGGACTGGCTACACCTTC. This codes for CATTGYGTGYTF.

This clonotype was seen repeatedly, ten times or more. The chain combines TRBV5-1 with TRBJ2-3; the D gene could be TRBD1 or TRBD2 (5 bases each). This CDR3 is built from 16 residues. The germline CDR1 and CDR2 sequences are SGHRS and YFSETQ. Trimming shortened V by 4 bases and J by 1 base, and 16 bases separated the two germline ends. CDR3 nucleotide sequence: TGCGCCAGCAGCCAGGGCCTGTTGAGGGGCACAGATACGCAGTATTTT. Its protein is CASSQGLLRGTDTQYF.

The CDR3 DNA sequence: TGTGCCAGCGGCCCGACTAGCTTGAGAGATACGCAGTATTTT. Translation: CASGPTSLRDTQYF. The chain is built from TRBV6-2 or TRBV6-3 and TRBJ2-3, with 7 bases identical to TRBD2. V shed 8 bases and J 5 bases; nucleotides not matched to a gene: 10. Germline CDR1 reads MNHEY; CDR2 reads SVGEGT. This CDR3 has 14 amino acids.

This chain connects TRBV6-2 or TRBV6-3 to TRBJ2-7; 8 bases line up with TRBD1. Trimming at V came to 6 bases and at J to 3 bases, leaving 7 bases not matched to a gene. The CDR3 has 14 amino acids. Germline V gives CDR1 MNHEY, CDR2 SVGEGT. The CDR3: CASRIRDRLYEQYF. The CDR3 region has the DNA TGTGCCAGCAGGATCCGGGACAGGCTCTACGAGCAGTACTTC.